This TCR beta chain appears in the sequencing data of a study of naive and memory T cell subsets. CD8 T cells were positively selected from what remained after CD4 positive selection. Cells stained for CD3, CD4, CD8, CD45RA, CD27 and viability were sorted into four CD45RA/CD27 subsets. An equimolar mix of two oligonucleotides served as the beta constant-region primer for TRBC1 and TRBC2. Nested alpha and beta constant-region primers with the SP2 primer drove four PCR rounds on ligated cDNA. Via MiXCR, TCRdb re-called the UMI-ligation and nested PCR reads, giving one row per CDR3 protein. The sample carries some 110,000 distinct CDR3 sequences, around 35% recorded once. Findings and caveats of the study: In naive cells, over 90% of TCR sequences were seen only once. Gini index rose across naive, CM, EM and EMRA in CD4 and CD8.

Details on this clonotype: Its antigen is not identified.

Sequencing used central memory CD4+ T cells from blood. The sequence was obtained from a human donor in good health.

In DNA form, the CDR3 reads TGTGCCAGCAGCGCCGCCCTGCGCGGTTCGCGGGACAATGAGCAGTTCTTC. This sequence encodes CASSAALRGSRDNEQFF. The chain is built from TRBV7-9 and TRBJ2-1; a weak D match, TRBD2 (5 bases). CDR3 size: 17 residues. Trimming took 5 bases from V and 5 from J, leaving 22 bases between them. In germline, CDR1 is SEHNR, CDR2 FQNEAQ (reference sequence).